The 32 T cell receptor beta chains below all came from one sample that was sequenced in a study of T cells expressing NK-cell markers. Using the 5' RACE reads, TCRdb records one entry per CDR3 protein without DNA. There are approximately 380,000 distinct CDR3 sequences in the sample, with roughly 5.2% held by the top ten. The sequenced material came from blood T cells: a sorted CD56 or NKG2C T cell subset, CD4+ or CD8+ T cells, or bulk PBMC T cells (not recorded which). Source of these receptors: a man aged 18-75 years in good health.

The chain recombines TRBV7-6 with TRBJ2-7; TCRdb returns TRBD2, unconfirmable since there is no DNA. Germline V gene data show CDR1 as SGHVS and CDR2 as FNYEAQ. CDR3 length equals 16 residues. CDR3 sequence: CASSLGLAGATTEQYF.

The chain recombines TRBV6-4 with TRBJ2-3; TCRdb indicates TRBD2, and absent DNA this call remains unverified. This CDR3 region has 14 residues. Germline loops: CDR1 MRHNA, CDR2 SNTAGT. The CDR3 is CASSGSGGAGTQYF.

This sequence joins TRBV14 and TRBJ2-3; no DNA is available, so the TRBD1 call from TCRdb remains unchecked. Germline assignment: CDR1 SGHDN and CDR2 FVKESK. CDR3 length: 15 residues. CDR3 sequence: CASSQYGGLTDTQYF.

The CDR3 here is CASSQLPKTGSGTEAFF. V is TRBV18 and J is TRBJ1-1; TCRdb returns TRBD1, unconfirmable since there is no DNA. Germline V gene data show CDR1 as KGHSH and CDR2 as LQKENI. This CDR3 region has 17 residues. Looking up the rest from reference TRBV18 and TRBJ1-1 gives the full variable domain: NAGVMQNPRHLVRRRGQEARLRCSPMKGHSHVYWYRQLPEEGLKFMVYLQKENIIDESGMPKERFSAEFPKEGPSILRIQQVVRGDSAAYFCASSQLPKTGSGTEAFFGQGTRLTVV.

The CDR3 sequence: CASSLGNSGGTPYNEQFF. The chain is built from TRBV12-3 or TRBV12-4 and TRBJ2-1; without DNA, the TCRdb call of TRBD2 cannot be checked. The CDR3 has 18 amino acids.

The rearrangement links TRBV5-4 to TRBJ2-5; as DNA is missing, the TRBD2 call by TCRdb cannot be tested. Germline-derived CDR1 and CDR2 are SGHNT and YYREEE (reference sequence). The CDR3 sequence is 18 residues long. CDR3 protein: CASSNGLAGNRDQETQYF.

This sequence joins TRBV6-1 and TRBJ1-1; checking the TCRdb D call of TRBD1 is not possible without DNA. Germline CDR1 MNHNS, CDR2 SASEGT. The CDR3 totals 13 residues. This chain's CDR3 is CASRLDRGRSAFF.

This chain links TRBV3-1 with TRBJ1-1; TCRdb designates TRBD1, a call that cannot be tested without DNA. The germline V gene has CDR1 LGHDT and CDR2 YNNKEL (reference sequence). The CDR3 covers 16 residues. CDR3 amino acids: CASSHHPGQGNTEAFF.

The chain carries TRBV4-2 and TRBJ1-5. The V gene's germline CDR1 is LGHNA and CDR2 YNFKEQ. The CDR3 covers 14 residues. The CDR3 protein is CASSQDNREGVPHF.

The chain is built from TRBV20-1 and TRBJ2-3; TCRdb outputs TRBD1, but without DNA this stays unchecked. Germline V gene lookup returns CDR1 DFQATT and CDR2 SNEGSKA (reference sequence). CDR3 length: 15 residues. This CDR3 is CSATYRGTSTDTQYF.

The rearrangement joins TRBV5-1 to TRBJ1-1; TCRdb selects TRBD1, and the lack of DNA leaves this call unchecked. Germline assignment: CDR1 SGHRS and CDR2 YFSETQ. The CDR3 extends over 17 amino acids. CDR3 amino acids: CASSLRTGPSMNTEAFF.

This sequence joins TRBV4-1 and TRBJ1-1; the D call from TCRdb, TRBD1, cannot be confirmed without DNA. The CDR3 length is 14 residues. Germline values: CDR1 MGHRA, CDR2 YSYEKL. The chain's CDR3 is CASSRGQRNTEAFF.

V is TRBV6-1 and J is TRBJ1-1. The CDR3 covers 11 residues. Per the germline V gene, CDR1 is MNHNS and CDR2 is SASEGT. The CDR3 here is CASLRNTEAFF.

The chain links TRBV5-1 to TRBJ1-6; the TRBD1 assignment by TCRdb is unverifiable without DNA. Germline CDR1 and CDR2: SGHRS and YFSETQ. The CDR3 has 13 residues. CDR3 loop: CASKEQGNSPLHF.

V usage is TRBV6-5 and J usage is TRBJ2-7; TCRdb's D gene call, TRBD1, goes unchecked for lack of DNA. Germline values: CDR1 MNHEY, CDR2 SVGAGI. This CDR3 region has 16 residues. The CDR3 region is CASSYSPGTGISEQYF.

This sequence joins TRBV6-1 and TRBJ2-7; TCRdb proposes TRBD1, but this gene call is untestable without DNA. The length of the CDR3 is 16 residues. Germline CDR1 is MNHNS and CDR2 is SASEGT. CDR3 loop: CASSQQTGYSSYEQYF.

The chain combines TRBV5-1 with TRBJ2-6; TCRdb picks TRBD1, but there is no DNA to check that call. This CDR3 is built from 18 residues. The germline CDR1 and CDR2 sequences are SGHRS and YFSETQ. CDR3 region: CASSLRTGASSGANVLTF.

The chain employs TRBV27 and TRBJ2-7. CDR1 is MNHEY, CDR2 SMNVEV, per germline (reference sequence). The CDR3 spans 12 residues. CDR3 loop: CASSDQVYEQYF.

The V call is TRBV3-1, the J call TRBJ1-1; TCRdb designates TRBD1, a call that cannot be tested without DNA. The CDR3 sequence is 15 residues long. Germline assignment: CDR1 LGHDT and CDR2 YNNKEL (reference sequence). The CDR3 sequence is CASSLLTGMNTEAFF.

V is TRBV6-2 or TRBV6-3 and J is TRBJ2-2. CDR3 length equals 13 residues. Germline V gives CDR1 MNHEY, CDR2 SVGEGT. CDR3 protein: CASRRTNTGELFF.

J is TRBJ2-4 and V is TRBV19; TCRdb reports TRBD2, a call that lacks DNA to check it against. This CDR3 spans 19 amino acids. Germline CDR1 LNHDA, CDR2 SQIVND (reference sequence). This CDR3 reads CASSIRLAGGQTPKNIQYF.

This chain links TRBV7-2 with TRBJ2-1; with no DNA, the TCRdb D assignment of TRBD2 cannot be verified. The CDR3 runs to 14 residues. The germline gives CDR1 SGHTA, CDR2 FQGNSA. The CDR3: CASSPRGGRNEQFF.

This sequence joins TRBV5-8 and TRBJ2-1; TCRdb calls TRBD1, which cannot be checked without DNA. Germline V gives CDR1 SGHTS, CDR2 YDEGEE. There are 16 residues in the CDR3. The CDR3 reads CASSLGTDTIYNEQFF.

The V gene is TRBV27, the J gene TRBJ2-7. The CDR3 runs 14 residues. CDR1 and CDR2 (germline): MNHEY, SMNVEV (reference sequence). The CDR3: CASSFYGSSYEQYF.

This rearrangement joins TRBV20-1 to TRBJ2-3; TCRdb picks TRBD2, but there is no DNA to check that call. The CDR3 covers 15 residues. Germline assignment: CDR1 DFQATT and CDR2 SNEGSKA (reference sequence). CDR3 protein: CSAVTSGRSTDTQYF.

Here the CDR3 reads CASSLDRFKGDTEAFF. The chain employs TRBV7-9 and TRBJ1-1; the D call of TRBD1 rests on TCRdb alone, since no DNA is present to check it. Germline V gives CDR1 SEHNR, CDR2 FQNEAQ (reference sequence). This CDR3 has 16 amino acids.

The chain has TRBV12-3 or TRBV12-4 and TRBJ2-2. The CDR3 spans 13 residues. The CDR3 reads CATNNPNTGELFF.

The rearrangement joins TRBV6-1 to TRBJ2-2; TCRdb's D call of TRBD1 is untestable without DNA. CDR1 is MNHNS and CDR2 is SASEGT in the germline V gene. This CDR3 has 17 residues. This chain's CDR3 is CASSPEVGQGRTGELFF.

The chain links TRBV6-4 to TRBJ2-7; there is no DNA to check the TCRdb D call of TRBD1. The CDR3 length is 16 residues. The germline V gene encodes CDR1 MRHNA and CDR2 SNTAGT. CDR3 amino acids: CPSSGLNRGSSYEQYF.

This chain connects TRBV11-1 to TRBJ2-2; with no DNA, the TCRdb D assignment of TRBD2 cannot be verified. Germline V lookup: CDR1 SGHAT, CDR2 FQDESV (reference sequence). This CDR3 contains 13 residues. The CDR3 protein is CASSRLYTGELFF. Full variable domain (missing parts from reference TRBV11-1 and TRBJ2-2): EAEVAQSPRYKITEKSQAVAFWCDPISGHATLYWYRQILGQGPELLVQFQDESVVDDSQLPKDRFSAERLKGVDSTLKIQPAELGDSAMYLCASSRLYTGELFFGEGSRLTVL.

The chain has TRBV29-1 and TRBJ2-1; TCRdb's D gene call, TRBD2, goes unchecked for lack of DNA. The CDR3 covers 13 residues. Germline V gives CDR1 SQVTM, CDR2 ANQGSEA. This chain's CDR3 is CSEKSGDGREQFF.

The rearrangement joins TRBV12-3 or TRBV12-4 to TRBJ1-6; TCRdb returns TRBD1, unconfirmable since there is no DNA. The CDR3 is 15 residues long. The CDR3 loop is CASSWDRRYNSPLHF.